A selection of T cell receptor beta chains follows, all from one sample in a study of blood T cell repertoires in COVID-19. Profiled with immunoSEQ multiplex PCR; TCRdb holds only in-frame clones, not every one. The profile covers about 150,000 clones, with around 86% appearing a single time and approximately 9.1% taken by the ten largest. The sequenced material came from peripheral blood. These receptors all come from a woman aged 55-69 years with active or convalescent COVID-19. Each CDR3 is given with its conserved first and last residue. D genes are given only for firm matches. Size tells how often a clone was seen (once, few, many) or the class of an expanded clone, and some rows leave it out.

j_call | d_call | clone_size | v_call | cdr3_aa | cdr3_nt
TRBJ2-2 | TRBD1 | . | TRBV11-2 | CASSLNRDSNTGELFF | TGTGCCAGCAGCCTAAACCGGGACAGTAACACCGGGGAGCTGTTTTTT
TRBJ1-1 | . | . | TRBV19 | CASSIDRGGEAFF | TGTGCCAGTAGTATAGACAGGGGTGGTGAAGCTTTCTTT
TRBJ2-2 | TRBD1 | . | TRBV7-2 | CASSPGQYTGELFF | TGTGCCAGCAGCCCGGGACAGTACACCGGGGAGCTGTTTTTT
TRBJ1-5 | TRBD1 | . | TRBV7-2 | CASSTRTGYQPQHF | TGTGCCAGCAGCACGCGGACAGGTTATCAGCCCCAGCATTTT
TRBJ2-2 | TRBD2 | . | TRBV4-2 | CASSPTGLAANTGELFF | TGTGCCAGCAGCCCAACGGGACTAGCGGCGAACACCGGGGAGCTGTTTTTT
TRBJ1-2 | . | . | TRBV9 | CASSVGGGKDYGYTF | TGTGCCAGCAGCGTAGGCGGGGGTAAAGACTATGGCTACACCTTC
TRBJ2-7 | TRBD2 | . | TRBV28 | CASSLPGLAGNEQYF | TGTGCCAGCAGTTTACCCGGACTAGCGGGAAACGAGCAGTACTTC
TRBJ1-1 | . | . | TRBV11-2 | CASSWTGMNTEAFF | TGTGCCAGCAGCTGGACTGGAATGAACACTGAAGCTTTCTTT
TRBJ1-3 | . | . | TRBV19 | CASTPRTGLPTISGNTIYF | TGTGCCAGTACCCCACGAACAGGGCTACCAACCATCTCTGGAAACACCATATATTTT
TRBJ2-1 | TRBD2 | many | TRBV2 | CASKRTSVLGEQFF | TGTGCCAGCAAAAGGACTAGCGTCCTGGGTGAGCAGTTCTTC